A selection of T cell receptor beta chains follows, all from one sample in a study of persistence of HIV-infected CD4 T cells. TCRdb keeps only in-frame clones here, not all; method: immunoSEQ multiplex PCR. Among about 40,000 clones, around three quarters were seen once, and the ten largest hold about 14%. For these receptors, no antigen is known. Here the sequenced sample was CD4+ T cells sorted from PBMCs after roughly 17-hour stimulation, taken from a patient who received antiretroviral therapy. These receptors were obtained from an adult man with HIV who was CMV-seropositive. Both conserved end residues are part of each CDR3. D genes are given only for firm matches. Only some rows state a clone size, as once, few, many or a class for expanded clones.

clone_size: .
d_call: .
j_call: TRBJ1-2
v_call: TRBV19
cdr3_aa: CASSEQGAGSGYTF
cdr3_nt: TGTGCCAGTAGTGAACAGGGTGCTGGCTCTGGCTACACCTTC

clone_size: few
d_call: TRBD1
j_call: TRBJ1-2
v_call: TRBV29-1
cdr3_aa: CSVSSGTGDFYGYTF
cdr3_nt: TGCAGCGTTTCCTCCGGGACAGGGGATTTCTATGGCTACACCTTC

clone_size: .
d_call: TRBD1
j_call: TRBJ1-5
v_call: TRBV19
cdr3_aa: CASSLGQGRNQPQHF
cdr3_nt: TGTGCCAGTAGTCTCGGACAGGGACGGAATCAGCCCCAGCATTTT

clone_size: .
d_call: .
j_call: TRBJ1-2
v_call: TRBV10-3
cdr3_aa: CAISVGTDNYGYTF
cdr3_nt: TGTGCCATCAGTGTGGGAACGGACAACTATGGCTACACCTTC

clone_size: few
d_call: TRBD1
j_call: TRBJ1-6
v_call: TRBV4-1
cdr3_aa: CASSQAGSWPGGRIDSPLHF
cdr3_nt: TGCGCCAGCAGCCAAGCTGGAAGTTGGCCAGGGGGGAGGATCGATTCACCCCTCCACTTT

clone_size: .
d_call: .
j_call: TRBJ1-5
v_call: TRBV16
cdr3_aa: CASSQSTGLRGAYSNQPQHF
cdr3_nt: TGTGCCAGCAGCCAATCGACAGGTTTGAGGGGGGCTTATAGCAATCAGCCCCAGCATTTT

clone_size: .
d_call: .
j_call: TRBJ1-1
v_call: TRBV14
cdr3_aa: CASSLAAGTEAFF
cdr3_nt: TGTGCCAGCAGCCTTGCCGCGGGGACTGAAGCTTTCTTT

clone_size: .
d_call: .
j_call: TRBJ2-7
v_call: TRBV6-2/TRBV6-3
cdr3_aa: CASSDTWGSYEQYF
cdr3_nt: TGTGCCAGCAGTGACACATGGGGCTCCTACGAGCAGTACTTC

clone_size: few
d_call: .
j_call: TRBJ1-2
v_call: TRBV19
cdr3_aa: CASSRVGGLYGYTF
cdr3_nt: TGTGCCAGTTCCAGGGTGGGCGGCCTCTATGGCTACACCTTC

clone_size: few
d_call: TRBD2
j_call: TRBJ2-7
v_call: TRBV7-2
cdr3_aa: CASSLAPTSGRAYEQYF
cdr3_nt: TGTGCCAGCAGCTTAGCCCCCACTAGCGGGAGGGCCTACGAGCAGTACTTC

clone_size: .
d_call: .
j_call: TRBJ1-5
v_call: TRBV7-9
cdr3_aa: CASSDGRRSTNQPQHF
cdr3_nt: TGTGCCAGCAGCGATGGACGGCGTAGCACAAATCAGCCCCAGCATTTT

clone_size: few
d_call: .
j_call: TRBJ2-7
v_call: TRBV7-6
cdr3_aa: CASSLSGTSFSYEQYF
cdr3_nt: TGTGCCAGCAGCTTATCCGGGACATCATTCTCCTACGAGCAGTACTTC

clone_size: .
d_call: .
j_call: TRBJ2-5
v_call: TRBV30
cdr3_aa: CAWSPGPETQYF
cdr3_nt: TGTGCCTGGAGTCCAGGGCCAGAGACCCAGTACTTC

clone_size: .
d_call: TRBD2
j_call: TRBJ2-4
v_call: TRBV6-6
cdr3_aa: CASSVLAGERNIQYF
cdr3_nt: TGTGCCAGCAGTGTCCTAGCGGGGGAAAGAAACATTCAGTACTTC

clone_size: .
d_call: .
j_call: TRBJ2-5
v_call: TRBV9
cdr3_aa: CASSVARGETQYF
cdr3_nt: TGTGCCAGCAGCGTAGCCCGGGGAGAGACCCAGTACTTC

clone_size: .
d_call: .
j_call: TRBJ1-5
v_call: TRBV3-1/TRBV3-2
cdr3_aa: CASSQGAGEYQPQHF
cdr3_nt: TGTGCCAGCAGCCAAGGGGCAGGAGAATATCAGCCCCAGCATTTT

clone_size: once
d_call: .
j_call: TRBJ2-5
v_call: TRBV10-3
cdr3_aa: CAISAHGPREETQYF
cdr3_nt: TGTGCCATCAGTGCCCATGGTCCAAGGGAAGAGACCCAGTACTTC

clone_size: few
d_call: TRBD2
j_call: TRBJ2-7
v_call: TRBV27
cdr3_aa: CASRWTSGSYEQYF
cdr3_nt: TGTGCCAGCAGATGGACTAGCGGGAGCTACGAGCAGTACTTC

clone_size: .
d_call: .
j_call: TRBJ2-1
v_call: TRBV30
cdr3_aa: CAWSGSYNEQFF
cdr3_nt: TGTGCCTGGAGTGGTTCCTACAATGAGCAGTTCTTC

clone_size: .
d_call: .
j_call: TRBJ2-3
v_call: TRBV4-3
cdr3_aa: CASSQVGITDTQYF
cdr3_nt: TGCGCCAGCAGCCAAGTTGGAATCACAGATACGCAGTATTTT

clone_size: .
d_call: .
j_call: TRBJ1-6
v_call: TRBV27
cdr3_aa: CASRVGLNSPLHF
cdr3_nt: TGTGCCAGCAGAGTAGGACTCAATTCACCCCTCCACTTT

clone_size: .
d_call: .
j_call: TRBJ1-3
v_call: TRBV27
cdr3_aa: CASSQGPRNTIYF
cdr3_nt: TGTGCCAGCAGCCAGGGGCCGAGAAACACCATATATTTT

clone_size: .
d_call: .
j_call: TRBJ2-5
v_call: TRBV7-2
cdr3_aa: CASSLAGRREETQYF
cdr3_nt: TGTGCCAGCAGCTTAGCGGGGCGGAGGGAAGAGACCCAGTACTTC

clone_size: .
d_call: .
j_call: TRBJ2-1
v_call: TRBV6-2/TRBV6-3
cdr3_aa: CASSGGRVNSYNEQFF
cdr3_nt: TGTGCCAGCAGCGGGGGGCGGGTTAACTCCTACAATGAGCAGTTCTTC

clone_size: .
d_call: .
j_call: TRBJ1-1
v_call: TRBV2
cdr3_aa: CASSEVTVKNTEAFF
cdr3_nt: TGTGCCAGCAGTGAAGTGACAGTGAAGAACACTGAAGCTTTCTTT

clone_size: .
d_call: TRBD1
j_call: TRBJ1-3
v_call: TRBV3-1/TRBV3-2
cdr3_aa: CASSQGQGDRGPFSGNTIYF
cdr3_nt: TGTGCCAGCAGCCAAGGCCAGGGGGACAGGGGGCCCTTTTCTGGAAACACCATATATTTT

clone_size: .
d_call: .
j_call: TRBJ1-1
v_call: TRBV12-5
cdr3_aa: CASGFGLNTEAFF
cdr3_nt: TGTGCTAGTGGTTTTGGTCTGAACACTGAAGCTTTCTTT

clone_size: .
d_call: TRBD1
j_call: TRBJ1-5
v_call: TRBV30
cdr3_aa: CAWSFPLTGANQPQHF
cdr3_nt: TGTGCCTGGAGTTTCCCCCTGACAGGGGCCAATCAGCCCCAGCATTTT

clone_size: few
d_call: TRBD1
j_call: TRBJ2-6
v_call: TRBV5-1
cdr3_aa: CASSFRTGWDSGANVLTF
cdr3_nt: TGCGCCAGCAGCTTTCGGACAGGGTGGGATTCTGGGGCCAACGTCCTGACTTTC

clone_size: .
d_call: TRBD1
j_call: TRBJ2-2
v_call: TRBV15
cdr3_aa: CATRGTANTGELFF
cdr3_nt: TGTGCCACCAGAGGGACAGCGAACACCGGGGAGCTGTTTTTT

clone_size: .
d_call: .
j_call: TRBJ2-5
v_call: TRBV11-2
cdr3_aa: CASRRALGGETQYF
cdr3_nt: TGTGCCAGCAGGCGGGCCCTGGGAGGAGAGACCCAGTACTTC

clone_size: .
d_call: TRBD2
j_call: TRBJ2-5
v_call: TRBV5-1
cdr3_aa: CASSTWGSGGAMQAQYF
cdr3_nt: TGCGCCAGCAGTACCTGGGGTAGCGGGGGGGCCATGCAGGCCCAGTACTTC

clone_size: .
d_call: .
j_call: TRBJ1-1
v_call: TRBV5-1
cdr3_aa: CASSSGTGQNTEAFF
cdr3_nt: TGCGCCAGCAGCTCGGGAACGGGACAGAACACTGAAGCTTTCTTT

clone_size: .
d_call: TRBD1
j_call: TRBJ1-1
v_call: TRBV12-5
cdr3_aa: CASGLALPGQGEAFF
cdr3_nt: TGTGCTAGTGGTTTGGCCCTGCCCGGACAGGGGGAAGCTTTCTTT

clone_size: .
d_call: .
j_call: TRBJ1-1
v_call: TRBV30
cdr3_aa: CAWRGTWANTEAFF
cdr3_nt: TGTGCCTGGAGGGGGACCTGGGCCAACACTGAAGCTTTCTTT

clone_size: .
d_call: .
j_call: TRBJ1-5
v_call: TRBV12-5
cdr3_aa: CASGLGGINQPQHF
cdr3_nt: TGTGCTAGTGGTTTGGGGGGAATCAATCAGCCCCAGCATTTT

clone_size: .
d_call: .
j_call: TRBJ1-5
v_call: TRBV7-9
cdr3_aa: CASSLGGQPQHF
cdr3_nt: TGTGCCAGCAGCTTAGGGGGGCAGCCCCAGCATTTT